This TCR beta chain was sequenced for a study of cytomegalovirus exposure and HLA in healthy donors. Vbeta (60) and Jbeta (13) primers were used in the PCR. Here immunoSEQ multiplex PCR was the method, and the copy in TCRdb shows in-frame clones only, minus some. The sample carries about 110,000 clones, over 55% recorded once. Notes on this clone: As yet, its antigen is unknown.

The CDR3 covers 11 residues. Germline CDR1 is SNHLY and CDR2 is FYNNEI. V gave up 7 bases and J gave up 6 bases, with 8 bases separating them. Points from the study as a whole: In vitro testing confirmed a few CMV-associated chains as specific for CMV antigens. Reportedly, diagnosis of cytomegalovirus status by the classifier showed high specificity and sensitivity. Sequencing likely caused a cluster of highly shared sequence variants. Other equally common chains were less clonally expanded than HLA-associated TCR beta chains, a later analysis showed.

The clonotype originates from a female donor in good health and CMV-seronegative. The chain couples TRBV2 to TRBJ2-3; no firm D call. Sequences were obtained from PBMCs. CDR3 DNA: TGTGCCAGCAACTCTTTGGATACGCAGTATTTT. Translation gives CASNSLDTQYF. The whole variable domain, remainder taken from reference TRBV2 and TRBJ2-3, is EPEVTQTPSHQVTQMGQEVILRCVPISNHLYFYWYRQILGQKVEFLVSFYNNEISEKSEIFDDQFSVERPDGSNFTLKIRSTKLEDSAMYFCASNSLDTQYFGPGTRLTVL.